These 3 T cell receptor beta chains came from one sample sequenced in a study of T cell responses to AZD1222 COVID-19 vaccine. TCRdb's table, derived via immunoSEQ multiplex PCR, lists solely in-frame clones and lacks some. The table includes some 88,000 clones, about 91% detected once. The material was peripheral blood, obtained on day 0 of AZD1222 vaccination. These receptors originate from an adult in good health.

The chain joins TRBV15 to TRBJ2-1; 8 bases map to TRBD2. The CDR3 sequence is 14 residues long. Trimming at V came to 6 bases and at J to 5 bases, leaving 6 bases not matched to a gene. Germline V gene lookup returns CDR1 LNHNV and CDR2 YYDKDF (reference sequence). The CDR3 spells CATRTTSANNEQFF. The DNA for the CDR3 is TGTGCCACCAGGACGACTAGCGCAAACAATGAGCAGTTCTTC. Looking up the rest from reference TRBV15 and TRBJ2-1 gives the full variable domain: DAMVIQNPRYQVTQFGKPVTLSCSQTLNHNVMYWYQQKSSQAPKLLFHYYDKDFNNEADTPDNFQSRRPNTSFCFLDIRSPGLGDTAMYLCATRTTSANNEQFFGPGTRLTVL.

The CDR3 bases are TGTGCCAGCAGCAACGCCGGAAGTTTGGCCGGGGAGCTGTTTTTT. Translated, it gives CASSNAGSLAGELFF. The V call is TRBV7-3, the J call TRBJ2-2; no clear D. This CDR3 region has 15 residues. V was cut by 5 bases and J by 6 bases, with 16 bases left in between. Germline V gene lookup returns CDR1 SGHTA and CDR2 FQGTGA.

The rearrangement joins TRBV21-1 to TRBJ2-7; TRBD2 is taken as the D call from the table, unchecked against the DNA. TRBV21-1 is annotated as a pseudogene. This CDR3 comprises 17 residues. The CDR3 bases are TGTGCCAGCAGCAAACCCGGCCGGGCTAGCGGCCTATACGAGCAGTACTTC. It is translated as CASSKPGRASGLYEQYF.